This T cell receptor beta chain originates from a study of beta chain features in type 1 diabetes. As for the study in general: Cells sorted and examined across all samples totaled roughly 100,000,000. Overall study findings and caveats: Across patients, naive, central memory and Treg TCRB repertoires exhibited apparently greater similarity than was observed across healthy donors.

Trimming cost V 1 base and J 10 bases; bases outside gene matches: 12. Looked up from germline, CDR1 is SGHNT and CDR2 is YYREEE (reference sequence). The CDR3 sequence is 15 residues long. For this clone: The antigen is unknown.

Every isolated RNA sample was fully reverse transcribed, so sequencing captured expressed TCRB transcripts. The average output of naive, central memory and regulatory T cell samples was 3 million to 4 million reads. Only in-frame clones appear in the TCRdb table, and some are missing; sequencing was by immunoSEQ multiplex PCR. Among hundreds of thousands of clones listed, roughly 11% were seen once. This sequence originates from a woman in her twenties or thirties in good health. The rearrangement joins TRBV5-4 to TRBJ1-2, with TRBD1 matching over 8 bases. Sequenced input: naive CD4+ T cells from blood. The CDR3 DNA reads TGTGCCAGCAGCTTGTCCGGCCCAGGGGGCCTCGACTACACCTTC. Amino acid sequence: CASSLSGPGGLDYTF.